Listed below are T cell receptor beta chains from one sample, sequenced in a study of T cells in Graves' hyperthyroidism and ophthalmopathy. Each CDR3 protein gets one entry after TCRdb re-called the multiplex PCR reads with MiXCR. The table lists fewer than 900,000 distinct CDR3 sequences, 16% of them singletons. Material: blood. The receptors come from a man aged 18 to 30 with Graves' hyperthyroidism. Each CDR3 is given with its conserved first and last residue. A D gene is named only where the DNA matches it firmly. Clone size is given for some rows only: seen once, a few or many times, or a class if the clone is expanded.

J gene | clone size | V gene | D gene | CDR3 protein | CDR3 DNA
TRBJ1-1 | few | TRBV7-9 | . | CASSLLKGFTEAFF | TGTGCCAGCAGCTTATTAAAGGGATTCACTGAAGCTTTCTTT
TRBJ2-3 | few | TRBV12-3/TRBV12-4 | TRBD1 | CASIKDRAPDTQYF | TGTGCCAGCATCAAGGACAGGGCCCCAGATACGCAGTATTTT
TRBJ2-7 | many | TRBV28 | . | CASSDINSGPLYEQYF | TGTGCCAGCAGCGACATCAATTCCGGACCCCTCTACGAGCAGTACTTC
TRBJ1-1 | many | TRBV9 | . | CASSAGGSGLTEAFF | TGTGCCAGCAGCGCTGGCGGGTCCGGGCTAACTGAAGCTTTCTTT
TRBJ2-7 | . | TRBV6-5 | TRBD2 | CASSYRSGSNHEQYF | TGTGCCAGCAGTTACCGAAGCGGGAGTAACCACGAGCAGTACTTC
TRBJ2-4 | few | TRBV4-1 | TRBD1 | CASSHSGQGFIQYF | TGCGCCAGCAGCCACTCGGGACAGGGGTTCATTCAGTACTTC
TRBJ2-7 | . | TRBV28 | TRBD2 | CASSLKLAVTSYEQYF | TGTGCCAGCAGTTTAAAACTAGCGGTAACTTCCTACGAGCAGTACTTC
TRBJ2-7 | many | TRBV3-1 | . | CASSQVSGSSYEQYF | TGTGCCAGCAGCCAAGTGTCGGGGAGCTCCTACGAGCAGTACTTC
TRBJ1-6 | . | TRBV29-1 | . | CSARWYRAHF | TGCAGCGCCCGCTGGTACAGGGCCCACTTT
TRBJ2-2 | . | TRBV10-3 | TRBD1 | CAIKGQVSAGELFF | TGTGCCATCAAGGGACAGGTCTCGGCCGGGGAGCTGTTTTTT
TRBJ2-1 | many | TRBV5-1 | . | CASSINRDEQFF | TGCGCCAGCAGCATCAACAGGGATGAGCAGTTCTTC
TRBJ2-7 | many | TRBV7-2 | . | CASSLSAGQNYEQYF | TGTGCCAGCAGCTTAAGTGCAGGACAAAACTACGAGCAGTACTTC
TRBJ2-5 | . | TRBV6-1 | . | CASSPPPGRQETQYF | TGTGCCAGCAGCCCTCCCCCAGGGAGACAAGAGACCCAGTACTTC
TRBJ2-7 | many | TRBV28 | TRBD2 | CASSGGLAGVYEQYF | TGTGCCAGCAGTGGGGGACTAGCGGGAGTCTACGAGCAGTACTTC
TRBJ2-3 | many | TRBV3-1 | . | CASSQTASKTDTQYF | TGTGCCAGCAGTCAAACGGCTAGCAAGACAGATACGCAGTATTTT
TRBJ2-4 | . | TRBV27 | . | CASRSWTRGKNIQYF | TGTGCCAGCAGGTCTTGGACAAGGGGCAAAAACATTCAGTACTTC
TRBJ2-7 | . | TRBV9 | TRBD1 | CASSISPTGEEQYF | TGTGCCAGCAGCATAAGTCCGACAGGGGAAGAGCAGTACTTC
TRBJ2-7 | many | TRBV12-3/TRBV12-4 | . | CASSLESGSSYEQYF | TGTGCCAGCAGTTTAGAGTCAGGGAGCTCCTACGAGCAGTACTTC
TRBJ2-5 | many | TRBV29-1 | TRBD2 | CSVEGVSGRAGETQYF | TGCAGCGTTGAAGGGGTTAGCGGGAGGGCCGGAGAGACCCAGTACTTC
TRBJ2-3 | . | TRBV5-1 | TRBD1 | CASSFDRGQDTQYF | TGCGCCAGCAGCTTCGACAGGGGGCAAGATACGCAGTATTTT
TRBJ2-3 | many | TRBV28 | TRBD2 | CASSSPLAAGTDTQYF | TGTGCCAGCAGTTCGCCCCTAGCGGCCGGTACAGATACGCAGTATTTT
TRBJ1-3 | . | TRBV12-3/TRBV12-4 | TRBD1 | CASSWGQSSGNTIYF | TGTGCCAGCAGTTGGGGACAGAGCTCTGGAAACACCATATATTTT
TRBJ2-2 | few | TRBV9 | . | CASSGRSLPNTGELFF | TGTGCCAGCAGCGGCCGGTCGCTGCCGAACACCGGGGAGCTGTTTTTT
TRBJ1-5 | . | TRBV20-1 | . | CSAVRGVSNQPQHF | TGCAGTGCCGTCCGTGGCGTTAGCAATCAGCCCCAGCATTTT
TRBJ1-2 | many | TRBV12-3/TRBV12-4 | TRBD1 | CASSSNTGTGGRGYTF | TGTGCCAGCAGTAGCAACACCGGGACAGGGGGACGAGGCTACACCTTC
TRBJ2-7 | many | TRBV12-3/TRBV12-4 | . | CASSFPGRPYEQYF | TGTGCCAGCAGTTTCCCGGGCCGGCCTTACGAGCAGTACTTC
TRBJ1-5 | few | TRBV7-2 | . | CASSLSGLKPEPQHF | TGTGCCAGCAGCTTATCAGGGCTAAAGCCCGAACCCCAGCATTTT
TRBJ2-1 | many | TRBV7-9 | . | CASAEGGPYEQFF | TGTGCCAGCGCCGAAGGGGGGCCATATGAGCAGTTCTTC
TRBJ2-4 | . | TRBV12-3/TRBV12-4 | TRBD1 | CASSAPRQGTKSIQYF | TGTGCCAGCAGTGCACCACGACAGGGGACCAAAAGCATTCAGTACTTC
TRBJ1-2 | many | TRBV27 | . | CASSLRIRDNYGYTF | TGTGCCAGCAGTTTACGTATCAGGGACAACTATGGCTACACCTTC
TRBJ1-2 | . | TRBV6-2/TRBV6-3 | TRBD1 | CASSPETGNNYGYTF | TGTGCCAGCAGCCCCGAGACAGGGAATAACTATGGCTACACCTTC
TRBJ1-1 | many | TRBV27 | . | CASSPRSPENTEAFF | TGTGCCAGCAGTCCCCGGTCGCCAGAGAACACTGAAGCTTTCTTT
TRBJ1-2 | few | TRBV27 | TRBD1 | CASSVDRGQHYGYTF | TGTGCCAGCAGTGTAGACAGGGGCCAGCACTATGGCTACACCTTC
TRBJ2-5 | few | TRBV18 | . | CASSPPALSQETQYF | TGTGCCAGCTCACCACCCGCGTTGAGCCAAGAGACCCAGTACTTC
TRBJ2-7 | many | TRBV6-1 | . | CASRGLGTSSYEQYF | TGTGCCAGCAGGGGACTTGGGACAAGCTCCTACGAGCAGTACTTC
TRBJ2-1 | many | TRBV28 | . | CASSPKDEQFF | TGTGCCAGCAGCCCGAAGGATGAGCAGTTCTTC
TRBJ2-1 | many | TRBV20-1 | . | CSASETGVWYNEQFF | TGCAGTGCTAGCGAGACTGGAGTTTGGTACAATGAGCAGTTCTTC
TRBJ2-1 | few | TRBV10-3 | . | CAISDPTSETLYNEQFF | TGTGCCATCAGTGACCCCACCTCCGAGACCCTATACAATGAGCAGTTCTTC
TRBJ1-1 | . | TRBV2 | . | CASSVPEGGEEAFF | TGTGCCAGCAGTGTCCCCGAGGGCGGGGAAGAAGCTTTCTTT
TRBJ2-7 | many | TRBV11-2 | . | CASSLGQGSWEQYF | TGTGCCAGCAGCTTAGGGCAGGGCTCTTGGGAGCAGTACTTC
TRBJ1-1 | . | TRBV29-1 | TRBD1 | CSVAGQTNTEAFF | TGCAGCGTTGCGGGACAGACAAACACTGAAGCTTTCTTT
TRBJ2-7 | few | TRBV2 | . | CASSLTGHYEQYF | TGTGCCAGCAGTCTAACGGGTCACTACGAGCAGTACTTC
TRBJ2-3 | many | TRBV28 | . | CASSLATDSTDTQYF | TGTGCCAGCAGTCTAGCGACAGATAGCACAGATACGCAGTATTTT
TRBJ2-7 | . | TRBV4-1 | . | CASSQESGQTYEQYF | TGCGCCAGCAGCCAAGAATCAGGGCAAACCTACGAGCAGTACTTC
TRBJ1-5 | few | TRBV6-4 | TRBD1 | CASTRRGQNQPQHF | TGTGCCAGCACCCGTAGGGGACAGAATCAGCCCCAGCATTTT
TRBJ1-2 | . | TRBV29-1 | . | CSVGVQPANYGYTF | TGCAGCGTTGGGGTACAGCCAGCTAACTATGGCTACACCTTC
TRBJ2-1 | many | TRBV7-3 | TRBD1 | CASSPHRGDYNEQFF | TGTGCCAGCAGCCCCCACAGGGGGGACTACAATGAGCAGTTCTTC
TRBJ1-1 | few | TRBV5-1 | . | CASRYTGYTEAFF | TGCGCCAGCAGATACACGGGGTACACTGAAGCTTTCTTT
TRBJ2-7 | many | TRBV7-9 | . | CASSLSGGDYEQYF | TGTGCCAGCAGCTTAAGTGGAGGGGACTACGAGCAGTACTTC
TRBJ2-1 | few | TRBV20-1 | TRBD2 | CSASLAGINNEQFF | TGCAGTGCTAGTCTAGCGGGAATTAACAATGAGCAGTTCTTC
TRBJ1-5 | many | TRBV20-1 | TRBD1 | CSAIHPGQGGNQPQHF | TGCAGTGCTATTCACCCGGGACAGGGTGGCAATCAGCCCCAGCATTTT
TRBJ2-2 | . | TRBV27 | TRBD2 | CASSLAGGGGRALFF | TGTGCCAGCAGTCTAGCCGGTGGTGGCGGGAGGGCGTTGTTTTTT